Each of the 14 T cell receptor beta chains below was sequenced from the same sample in a study of OX40 agonist ivuxolimab in advanced cancers. TCRdb's copy holds only in-frame clones and misses some; the assay was immunoSEQ multiplex PCR. The sample has 55,000 to 70,000 clones, approximately 86% seen once. Specimen: CD4+ or CD8+ T cells sorted from blood, collected in a trial of the OX40 agonist ivuxolimab. Receptors originate from an adult with an advanced solid tumor such as melanoma, head and neck, liver or kidney cancer.

The V gene is TRBV30, the J gene TRBJ2-1, with TRBD2 as a possible D gene (6 bases). This CDR3 region has 14 residues. Germline-derived CDR1 and CDR2 are GTSNPN and SVGIG (reference sequence). The CDR3 loop is CAGGQQASYNEQFF. DNA for the CDR3: TGTGCGGGGGGTCAGCAGGCGTCCTACAATGAGCAGTTCTTC.

This chain connects TRBV7-6 to TRBJ2-2; no clear D gene. CDR1 is SGHVS, CDR2 FNYEAQ, per germline. This CDR3 region has 14 residues. Trimming removed 1 base from V and 5 bases from J, with 8 bases in between. The CDR3 DNA reads as TGTGCCAGCAGCTTAGGAAGGGCGACCGGGGAGCTGTTTTTT. Translating gives CASSLGRATGELFF.

The chain recombines TRBV11-2 with TRBJ2-3; TRBD2 might be the D (5 bases). The CDR3 contains 13 residues. The ends were cut back, 6 bases at V and 9 bases at J, with 16 bases in the middle. Per germline, CDR1 SGHAT and CDR2 FQNNGV. The CDR3 nucleotides read TGTGCCAGCAGGCGGGTCTCGTCCCCAACGCAGTATTTT. Protein: CASRRVSSPTQYF.

The rearrangement uses TRBV7-9 and TRBJ2-7, with D maybe TRBD1 (6 bases). The CDR3 spans 14 residues. Germline CDR1 reads SEHNR; CDR2 reads FQNEAQ (reference sequence). V gave up 1 base and J gave up 6 bases, with 13 bases separating them. The DNA of the CDR3 is TGTGCCAGCAGCTTAGAGGACAGCCTCGCCGAGCAGTACTTC. Translated: CASSLEDSLAEQYF. Full variable domain (remainder filled in from reference TRBV7-9 and TRBJ2-7): DTGVSQNPRHKITKRGQNVTFRCDPISEHNRLYWYRQTLGQGPEFLTYFQNEAQLEKSRLLSDRFSAERPKGSFSTLEIQRTEQGDSAMYLCASSLEDSLAEQYFGPGTRLTVT.

The chain has TRBV7-2 and TRBJ2-1, with D tentatively TRBD1 or TRBD2 (5 bases each). This CDR3 is built from 15 residues. From germline, CDR1 is SGHTA and CDR2 FQGNSA. Trimming took off 4 bases at V and 9 bases at J, with 19 bases between the two ends. The CDR3 region is CASSSTGIMGTEQFF. As DNA, the CDR3 is TGTGCCAGCAGCTCCACCGGGATTATGGGGACTGAGCAGTTCTTC.

The chain links TRBV6-5 to TRBJ2-1; D uncertain. Deletions cut 5 bases from V and 2 bases from J, with 7 bases between. CDR1 and CDR2 from the germline V gene are MNHEY and SVGAGI. The CDR3 consists of 13 residues. DNA of the CDR3: TGTGCCAGCAGTCCCGGGCCCTACAATGAGCAGTTCTTC. Translation gives CASSPGPYNEQFF.

The CDR3 loop is CASSKSRVRPGELFF. CDR3 bases: TGTGCCAGCAGCAAATCTAGGGTCCGACCCGGGGAGCTGTTTTTT. The chain combines TRBV11-1 with TRBJ2-2; no definite D call. V lost 5 bases to trimming and J lost 6 bases, with 16 bases between them. Germline CDR1 is SGHAT and CDR2 is FQDESV (reference sequence). The CDR3 is 15 amino acids.

The V and J genes are TRBV28 and TRBJ2-4; possibly TRBD1 for D (5 bases). CDR1 and CDR2 (germline): MDHEN, SYDVKM. V was trimmed by 5 bases and J by 3 bases, leaving 14 bases between them. The CDR3 consists of 15 residues. CDR3 amino acids: CASSPLWGRKNIQYF. The CDR3 DNA sequence: TGTGCCAGCAGTCCTCTTTGGGGCCGCAAAAACATTCAGTACTTC.

V usage is TRBV2 and J usage is TRBJ2-7; 7 bases are a match to TRBD2. The ends lost 1 base at V and 4 bases at J; junction bases unmatched: 7. The germline V gene has CDR1 SNHLY and CDR2 FYNNEI. The CDR3 has 15 amino acids. The CDR3, as DNA: TGTGCCAGCAGTGAAGGGCCCGCTAGCGGATACGAGCAGTACTTC. This sequence encodes CASSEGPASGYEQYF.

The chain couples TRBV14 to TRBJ2-1; the D is unclear. V dropped 2 bases and J dropped 5 bases, with 13 bases sitting between them. The CDR3 consists of 15 residues. Germline loops: CDR1 SGHDN, CDR2 FVKESK. CDR3 DNA sequence: TGTGCCAGCAGCCAAAACGTGGCGGCGGACAATGAGCAGTTCTTC. Its translation: CASSQNVAADNEQFF.

The chain is built from TRBV6-1 and TRBJ1-5, with 7 bases fitting TRBD1. CDR1 is MNHNS and CDR2 is SASEGT in the germline V gene. This CDR3 is 15 amino acids long. V was clipped by 5 bases and J by 2 bases; unmatched bases: 6. CDR3 nucleotides: TGTGCCAGCAGTCGGGACAGAACCGGCAATCAGCCCCAGCATTTT. Its translation: CASSRDRTGNQPQHF.

The V gene is TRBV10-3, the J gene TRBJ2-1; D unclear. Germline V CDR1 and CDR2: ENHRY, SYGVKD. V was trimmed by 1 base and J by 10 bases, leaving 5 bases between them. The CDR3 runs to 11 residues. The CDR3 region has the DNA TGTGCCATCAGTGAGTTCGGGGAGCAGTTCTTC. This sequence encodes CAISEFGEQFF.

The rearrangement uses TRBV10-3 and TRBJ2-7; D is perhaps TRBD1 or TRBD2 (5 bases each). Germline V lookup: CDR1 ENHRY, CDR2 SYGVKD. Trimming pared 2 bases from V and 4 bases from J, leaving 9 bases between. This CDR3 has 13 amino acids. The CDR3: CAISEGEGYEQYF. The CDR3 DNA sequence: TGTGCCATCAGTGAGGGCGAGGGGTACGAGCAGTACTTC.

The rearrangement joins TRBV9 to TRBJ2-5; TRBD2 matches 9 bases. The germline V gene has CDR1 SGDLS and CDR2 YYNGEE. V gave up 3 bases and J gave up 1 base; unmatched junction bases: 7. The CDR3 sequence is 16 residues long. For the CDR3, the DNA is TGTGCCAGCAGCGCAGGCCAGACTAGCGGCCAAGAGACCCAGTACTTC. Amino acids: CASSAGQTSGQETQYF.